The subject of this entry is one T cell receptor (beta chain). The record originates from a study of cytomegalovirus exposure and HLA in healthy donors. Primers for the PCR totalled 60 Vbeta and 13 Jbeta. Sequencing was performed with immunoSEQ multiplex PCR; in TCRdb, only in-frame clones are kept and a portion is missing. The table lists about 160,000 clones, 78% of them singletons. CDR1 and CDR2 (germline): MDHEN, SYDVKM. The V end was cut by 2 bases, the J end by 0 bases, with 16 bases between. There are 17 residues in the CDR3. V gene TRBV28 combines with J gene TRBJ1-1; weak D call: TRBD1 (6 bases). Sequencing was performed on PBMCs. The TCR comes from a woman aged 45-65 years in good health and CMV-seropositive. The CDR3 sequence is CASSLGGADQMNTEAFF. The DNA of the CDR3 is TGTGCCAGCAGTTTAGGGGGGGCAGATCAGATGAACACTGAAGCTTTCTTT.